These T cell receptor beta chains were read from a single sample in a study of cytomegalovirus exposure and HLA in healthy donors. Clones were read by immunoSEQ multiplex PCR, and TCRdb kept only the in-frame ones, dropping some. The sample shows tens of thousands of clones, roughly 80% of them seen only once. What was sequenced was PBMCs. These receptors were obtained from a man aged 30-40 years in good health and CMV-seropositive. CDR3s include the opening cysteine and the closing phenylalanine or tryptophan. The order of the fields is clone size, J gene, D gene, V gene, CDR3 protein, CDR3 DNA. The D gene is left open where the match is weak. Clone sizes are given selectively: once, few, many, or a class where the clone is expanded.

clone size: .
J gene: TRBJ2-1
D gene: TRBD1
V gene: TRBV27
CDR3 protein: CASSPTGVGWYEQFF
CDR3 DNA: TGTGCCAGCAGTCCAACAGGGGTCGGATGGTATGAGCAGTTCTTC

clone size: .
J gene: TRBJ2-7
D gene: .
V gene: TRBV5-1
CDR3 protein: CASSLGTGSNEQYF
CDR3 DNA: TGCGCCAGCAGCTTGGGCACCGGGAGTAACGAGCAGTACTTC

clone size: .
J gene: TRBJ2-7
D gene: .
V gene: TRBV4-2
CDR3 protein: CASSQDTKRYYEQYF
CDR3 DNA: TGTGCCAGCAGCCAAGATACTAAGCGGTACTACGAGCAGTACTTC

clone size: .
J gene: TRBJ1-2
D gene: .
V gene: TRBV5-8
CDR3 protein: CASSLGTGATVPF
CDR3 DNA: TGTGCCAGCAGCTTGGGTACAGGAGCGACAGTCCCCTTC

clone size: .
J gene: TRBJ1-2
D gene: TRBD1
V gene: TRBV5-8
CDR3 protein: CASSSTRDRGYGYTF
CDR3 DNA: TGTGCCAGCAGCTCAACGCGGGACAGGGGCTATGGCTACACCTTC

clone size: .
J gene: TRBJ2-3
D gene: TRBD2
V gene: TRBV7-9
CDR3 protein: CASSSTSADTQYF
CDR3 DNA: TGTGCCAGCAGCTCGACTAGCGCAGATACGCAGTATTTT

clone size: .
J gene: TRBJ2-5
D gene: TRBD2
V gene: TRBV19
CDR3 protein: CASSIGSGGSGETQYF
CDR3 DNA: TGTGCCAGTAGTATAGGGAGCGGGGGGTCGGGGGAGACCCAGTACTTC

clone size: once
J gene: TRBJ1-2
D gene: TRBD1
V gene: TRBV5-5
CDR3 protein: CASSVGTGDVYGYTF
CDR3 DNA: TGTGCCAGCAGCGTGGGGACAGGGGACGTCTATGGCTACACCTTC

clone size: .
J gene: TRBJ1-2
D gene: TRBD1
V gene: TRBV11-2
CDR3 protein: CASSSPDRAYGYTF
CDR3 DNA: TGTGCCAGCAGCTCCCCAGACAGGGCCTATGGCTACACCTTC

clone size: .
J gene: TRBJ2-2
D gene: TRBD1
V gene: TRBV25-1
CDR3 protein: CASSPTGGNTGELFF
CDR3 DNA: TGTGCCAGCAGCCCTACAGGGGGAAACACCGGGGAGCTGTTTTTT

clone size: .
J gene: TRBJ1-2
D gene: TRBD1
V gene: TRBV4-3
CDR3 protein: CASSPGTGNYGYTF
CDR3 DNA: TGCGCCAGCAGCCCAGGGACAGGGAACTATGGCTACACCTTC

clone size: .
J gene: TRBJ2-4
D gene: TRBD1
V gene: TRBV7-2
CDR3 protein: CASSPGQRNIQYF
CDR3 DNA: TGTGCCAGCAGTCCGGGACAGCGGAACATTCAGTACTTC

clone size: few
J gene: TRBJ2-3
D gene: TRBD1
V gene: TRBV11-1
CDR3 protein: CASSSGQGASTDTQYF
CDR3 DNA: TGTGCCAGCAGCTCCGGACAGGGGGCTAGCACAGATACGCAGTATTTT

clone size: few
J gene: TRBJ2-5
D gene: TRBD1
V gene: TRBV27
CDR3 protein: CASSQGQGTETQYF
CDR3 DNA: TGTGCCAGCAGCCAAGGACAGGGCACAGAGACCCAGTACTTC

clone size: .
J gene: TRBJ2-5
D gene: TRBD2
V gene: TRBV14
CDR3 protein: CASSQALAGGKTQYF
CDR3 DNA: TGTGCCAGCAGCCAAGCTTTAGCGGGGGGGAAGACCCAGTACTTC

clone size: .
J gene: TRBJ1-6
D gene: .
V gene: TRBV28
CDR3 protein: CASSLLAVLSPLHF
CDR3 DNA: TGTGCCAGCAGTTTATTGGCGGTCCTTTCACCCCTCCACTTT

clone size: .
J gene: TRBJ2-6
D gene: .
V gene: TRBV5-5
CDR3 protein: CASSLKGGWTGANVLTF
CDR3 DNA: TGTGCCAGCAGCTTGAAGGGTGGCTGGACAGGGGCCAACGTCCTGACTTTC

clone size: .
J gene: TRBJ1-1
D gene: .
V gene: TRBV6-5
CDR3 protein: CASRNASRDKTLAFF
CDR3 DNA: TGTGCCAGCAGAAATGCGAGCAGGGACAAAACTTTGGCTTTCTTT

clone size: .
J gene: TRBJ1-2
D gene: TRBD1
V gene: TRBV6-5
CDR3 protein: CASSYLTGNYGYTF
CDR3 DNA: TGTGCCAGCAGTTACTTGACAGGGAACTATGGCTACACCTTC

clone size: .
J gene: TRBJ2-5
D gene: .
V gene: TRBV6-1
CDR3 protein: CASGGARETQYF
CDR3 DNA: TGTGCCAGCGGGGGGGCCCGGGAGACCCAGTACTTC

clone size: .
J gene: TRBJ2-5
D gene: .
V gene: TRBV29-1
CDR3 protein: CSVESGSRAQYF
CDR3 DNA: TGCAGCGTTGAATCGGGGTCCCGGGCCCAGTACTTC

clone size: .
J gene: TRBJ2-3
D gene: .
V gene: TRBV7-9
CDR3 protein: CASSLVLWTDPSTDTQYF
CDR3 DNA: TGTGCCAGCAGCCTCGTACTTTGGACAGATCCCAGCACAGATACGCAGTATTTT